The source of this T cell receptor beta chain is a study of T cells in Graves' hyperthyroidism and ophthalmopathy. Study-level points and caveats: Ophthalmopathy cases were set apart from stable hyperthyroidism by a 13 V-J model. The majority of expanded thyroid clonotypes above 0.001 also appeared in blood.

Each diagnosis drew on symptoms, thyroxine, TRAb, thyroid ultrasound and orbital computed tomography findings. Amplification of TCR beta CDR3 regions was performed using RNA transcripts as template. HTBI primers were the set used in a first-round RT-PCR of the TCR CDR3. TCRdb re-derived calls from the multiplex PCR reads in MiXCR, one entry per CDR3 protein. The table lists about 290,000 distinct CDR3 sequences, around 13% of them singletons. Germline CDR1 MDHEN, CDR2 SYDVKM. V was cut by 2 bases and J by 8 bases, with 9 bases left in between. The CDR3 spans 12 residues. This clonotype occurred a few times. Antigen unknown.

J is TRBJ1-2 and V is TRBV28; no clear D gene. This sequence was found in a middle-aged woman with Graves' hyperthyroidism. The sequenced sample consisted of blood. The DNA for the CDR3 is TGTGCCAGCAGTTTAGGGAGATTAGGCTACACCTTC. This sequence encodes CASSLGRLGYTF.